What follows is one T cell receptor (beta chain) and its context. Its specificity is not known. This sample was included in a study of memory CD4+ T cells and cytomegalovirus serostatus. Looking at the study overall: Of the healthy Belgian adults, roughly ten were CMV seropositive and 20 to 30 seronegative.

The V and J ends lost 0 bases and 7 bases respectively, with 8 bases between them. This CDR3 is built from 14 residues. The V gene's germline CDR1 is SGHRS and CDR2 YFSETQ. In the authors' methods: Out-of-frame sequences were removed, leaving a few million distinct TCRbeta sequences. Repertoires were generated with immunoSEQ multiplex PCR, while TCRdb's copy carries only in-frame clones and drops some. The V and J calls and the clone size are those of that table, but D and trimming were determined from the DNA. The sample includes about 50,000 clones, 82% seen only once; the top ten take around 0.43%. The study, taken as a whole, reports: Of 164 reported CMV TCRbeta sequences, some 70 were found in memory CD4+ repertoires.

Single viable CD3+CD4+CD8-CD45RO+ cells were sorted as the memory CD4+ T cells. The rearrangement uses TRBV5-1 and TRBJ1-6; unclear D gene. The source material was memory CD4+ T cells from blood. This TCR derives from an adult in good health and CMV-seronegative. The CDR3 sequence: CASSLAESNSPLHF. The CDR3 nucleotides read TGCGCCAGCAGCTTGGCGGAGTCCAATTCACCCCTCCACTTT.